Below, 27 T cell receptor beta chains from the same sample are listed, as sequenced in a study of T cells in Graves' hyperthyroidism and ophthalmopathy. Using RNA transcripts as the source, TCR beta CDR3 regions were amplified. The HTBI set primed first-round TCR CDR3 RT-PCR. TCRdb used MiXCR to reprocess the multiplex PCR reads, holding one entry per CDR3 protein. The repertoire holds around 560,000 distinct CDR3 sequences, with approximately 16% as singletons. The sequenced sample was blood. These TCRs come from a woman aged 18-29 years with Graves' hyperthyroidism.

The rearrangement links TRBV10-3 to TRBJ1-1; TRBD1 is a possible D gene (5 bases). The CDR3 consists of 13 residues. The germline V gene encodes CDR1 ENHRY and CDR2 SYGVKD. With 3 bases removed from V and 4 bases from J, the gap between germline ends came to 9 bases. CDR3 residues: CAISEGQGTEAFF. In DNA form, the CDR3 reads TGTGCCATCAGTGAAGGGCAGGGCACTGAAGCTTTCTTT.

Only a few counts were recorded for this clonotype. The rearrangement joins TRBV12-5 to TRBJ2-7; D could derive from TRBD1 or TRBD2 (5 bases each). This CDR3 region has 15 residues. Trimming cost V 5 bases and J 2 bases, with 16 bases left between them. Per the germline V gene, CDR1 is LGHNT and CDR2 is FRNRAP. CDR3 nucleotides: TGTGCTAGTGGTCCCGAGGGGTTCCCCACCTACGAGCAGTACTTC. Translating it yields CASGPEGFPTYEQYF.

The chain links TRBV5-1 to TRBJ2-4, with D tentatively TRBD2 (6 bases). The CDR3 is 16 residues long. The V end lost 0 bases, the J end lost 4 bases, and 14 bases lay between the germline ends. Germline lookup yields CDR1 SGHRS and CDR2 YFSETQ. CDR3 DNA sequence: TGCGCCAGCAGCTTGGTCCCTCTAGCGAATAAAAACATTCAGTACTTC. This sequence encodes CASSLVPLANKNIQYF.

V gene TRBV28 combines with J gene TRBJ2-7, with 8 nucleotides matching TRBD1. Germline V gives CDR1 MDHEN, CDR2 SYDVKM. The V gene end was trimmed by 5 bases and the J gene end by 5 bases; junction bases not matched to a gene: 11. The CDR3 loop spans 15 amino acids. The CDR3 here is CASSDRTGMRNEQYF. The CDR3 nucleotides are TGTGCCAGCAGTGACCGGACAGGGATGAGGAACGAGCAGTACTTC.

This clonotype was observed at least ten times. The chain recombines TRBV5-8 with TRBJ2-5; TRBD1 matches 11 bases. CDR1 is SGHTS and CDR2 is YDEGEE in the germline V gene. The CDR3 runs 16 residues. The V and J ends lost 2 bases and 1 base, in that order; junction bases with no gene match: 4. CDR3 coding DNA: TGTGCCAGCAGCTTCCCCGGGACAGGGGGCCAAGAGACCCAGTACTTC. Translating it yields CASSFPGTGGQETQYF.

This chain joins TRBV20-1 and TRBJ2-1; weak D call: TRBD2 (5 bases). Germline CDR1 is DFQATT and CDR2 is SNEGSKA (reference sequence). The CDR3 is made up of 14 amino acids. Trimming shortened V by 1 base and J by 3 bases, and 10 bases separated the two germline ends. CDR3 region: CSARVAGNYNEQFF. CDR3 coding DNA: TGCAGTGCTAGAGTCGCGGGTAACTACAATGAGCAGTTCTTC.

This clonotype was observed many times. This may be a read error, as it is one base from a much larger clone. The chain couples TRBV28 to TRBJ2-7; D unresolved. The CDR3 sequence is 12 residues long. Deletions cut 3 bases from V and 3 bases from J, with 6 bases between. The germline V gene has CDR1 MDHEN and CDR2 SYDVKM. This chain's CDR3 is CASSFQDYEQYF. Written as DNA, the CDR3 is TGTGCCAGCAGTTTCCAGGACTACGAGCAGTACTTC.

CDR3 sequence (DNA): TGCAGCGTTGAGGCTTTCGGACTAGCGGGAGCGGTGGAGACCCAGTACTTC. Protein: CSVEAFGLAGAVETQYF. The chain is built from TRBV29-1 and TRBJ2-5, with 13 bases aligning to TRBD2. CDR1 SQVTM and CDR2 ANQGSEA come from the germline V gene. The CDR3 contains 17 residues. With V trimmed by 3 bases and J by 5 bases, 12 bases remained unmatched.

This clonotype was counted at least ten times. The chain employs TRBV20-1 and TRBJ2-1; D gene unclear. Germline V gives CDR1 DFQATT, CDR2 SNEGSKA (reference sequence). Trimming stripped 1 base from V and 0 bases from J, with 7 bases between. The CDR3 covers 14 residues. The CDR3 loop is CSARVKYSYNEQFF. The DNA for the CDR3 is TGCAGTGCTAGAGTGAAATACTCCTACAATGAGCAGTTCTTC.

This chain connects TRBV7-9 to TRBJ1-2; D is unclear. Germline values: CDR1 SEHNR, CDR2 FQNEAQ (reference sequence). V shed 5 bases and J shed 8 bases, with 12 bases lying between them. The CDR3 is 12 residues long. CDR3 coding DNA: TGTGCCAGCAGCACAGTGGCGGGCGGCTACACCTTC. Its protein product is CASSTVAGGYTF.

This clonotype was observed at least ten times. The genes are TRBV3-1 and TRBJ1-1; D gene uncertain. Germline assignment: CDR1 LGHDT and CDR2 YNNKEL (reference sequence). V was pared by 4 bases and J by 7 bases, with 4 bases between. CDR3 length: 10 amino acids. The CDR3 DNA sequence: TGTGCCAGCAGCCCTTTTGAAGCTTTCTTT. Translation: CASSPFEAFF.

This clonotype occurred many times. CDR3 bases: TGTGCCAGCAGAGCCGGCTCGGCTAGCGGGAGAAATGAGCAGTTCTTC. Its translation is CASRAGSASGRNEQFF. The chain links TRBV6-2 or TRBV6-3 to TRBJ2-1; TRBD2 matches 10 bases. Looked up from germline, CDR1 is MNHEY and CDR2 is SVGEGT. This CDR3 is built from 16 residues. The J segment lost 7 bases and the V segment lost 6 bases, leaving 12 bases of the junction unmatched.

The CDR3 region has the DNA TGCAGTGCGTCCGAGCGGACCCACTCCTACAATGAGCAGTTCTTC. It yields the protein CSASERTHSYNEQFF. The chain uses TRBV20-1 and TRBJ2-1, with D possibly TRBD2 on 5 matching bases. The CDR3 totals 15 residues. From germline, CDR1 is DFQATT and CDR2 SNEGSKA (reference sequence). Trimming cost V 6 bases and J 0 bases, with 15 bases left between them.

V usage is TRBV7-8 and J usage is TRBJ1-1; D may be TRBD1 (6 bases). CDR3 size: 15 residues. Trimming pared 1 base from V and 3 bases from J, leaving 12 bases between. Germline V gene lookup returns CDR1 SGHVS and CDR2 FQNEAQ. CDR3 sequence: CASSLDRERYTEAFF. The DNA for the CDR3 is TGTGCCAGCAGCTTAGACAGGGAGAGATACACTGAAGCTTTCTTT.

A word on this clonotype: The germline gene is not matched at one end of the junction; a read error may be the cause. The chain links TRBV29-1 to TRBJ2-3, with TRBD1 as a possible D gene (7 bases). This CDR3 has 20 residues. CDR1 and CDR2 (germline): SQVTM, ANQGSEA. As DNA, the CDR3 is TGCAGCGTTGAAGACCCCGGGACAGCGGTGGACTACACCTTTGCAGATACCCAGTATTTT. Translated: CSVEDPGTAVDYTFADTQYF.

The genes are TRBV7-8 and TRBJ1-3; D may be TRBD1 (5 bases). The V end lost 4 bases, the J end lost 2 bases, and 9 bases lay between the germline ends. The CDR3 spans 14 residues. Germline lookup yields CDR1 SGHVS and CDR2 FQNEAQ. CDR3 coding DNA: TGTGCCAGCAGCTCACAGGTGGCTGGAAACACCATATATTTT. Protein: CASSSQVAGNTIYF.

This chain connects TRBV28 to TRBJ2-6; 11 bases match TRBD1. The junction had 2 bases not matched to a gene; V was cut back by 3 bases and J by 1 base. CDR1 MDHEN and CDR2 SYDVKM come from the germline V gene. This CDR3 has 17 amino acids. The CDR3 nucleotides are TGTGCCAGCAGTTTTTGGGACAGGGGGTCTGGGGCCAACGTCCTGACTTTC. Translation gives CASSFWDRGSGANVLTF. Filled out from reference TRBV28 and TRBJ2-6, the complete variable domain reads DVKVTQSSRYLVKRTGEKVFLECVQDMDHENMFWYRQDPGLGLRLIYFSYDVKMKEKGDIPEGYSVSREKKERFSLILESASTNQTSMYLCASSFWDRGSGANVLTFGAGSRLTVL.

The sample holds many counts of this clonotype. The genes are TRBV5-1 and TRBJ1-1; possibly TRBD1 for D (5 bases). Between the trimmed V and J ends, which lost 0 bases and 1 base, there was a span of 10 bases. The CDR3 is made up of 15 amino acids. CDR1 and CDR2 from the germline V gene are SGHRS and YFSETQ. The CDR3 loop reads CASSLGRGRNTEAFF. The CDR3 nucleotides are TGCGCCAGCAGCTTGGGAAGGGGACGGAACACTGAAGCTTTCTTT. The variable domain in full, completed from reference TRBV5-1 and TRBJ1-1, reads KAGVTQTPRYLIKTRGQQVTLSCSPISGHRSVSWYQQTPGQGLQFLFEYFSETQRNKGNFPGRFSGRQFSNSRSEMNVSTLELGDSALYLCASSLGRGRNTEAFFGQGTRLTVV.

This clonotype was seen a handful of times. J is TRBJ2-7 and V is TRBV6-1; D unclear. Germline V gives CDR1 MNHNS, CDR2 SASEGT. Trimming cost V 6 bases and J 3 bases, with 15 bases left between them. There are 14 residues in the CDR3. The CDR3 bases are TGTGCCAGCAGGAAGGTGGTCTCACTCTACGAGCAGTACTTC. This translates into CASRKVVSLYEQYF.

This clonotype has at least ten counts. The chain carries TRBV2 and TRBJ2-3; D is ambiguous. Germline V gives CDR1 SNHLY, CDR2 FYNNEI. Trimming left V 6 bases short and J 1 base short, with 2 bases between. The CDR3 loop spans 11 amino acids. The CDR3 region is CASRRTDTQYF. The CDR3, as DNA: TGTGCCAGCAGACGCACAGATACGCAGTATTTT.

CDR3 amino acids: CSASKGYNQPQHF. The CDR3 region has the DNA TGCAGTGCTAGTAAAGGTTACAATCAGCCCCAGCATTTT. This chain links TRBV20-1 with TRBJ1-5; D is unclear. Germline V gene lookup returns CDR1 DFQATT and CDR2 SNEGSKA (reference sequence). This CDR3 region has 13 residues. V was trimmed by 3 bases and J by 3 bases, leaving 9 bases between them.

This clonotype was counted between two and nine times. V gene TRBV18 combines with J gene TRBJ1-6; 7 nucleotides align to TRBD1. CDR1 is KGHSH and CDR2 is LQKENI in the germline V gene. The CDR3 has 15 residues. The V segment lost 2 bases and the J segment 9 bases; nucleotides outside the gene matches: 7. In DNA form, the CDR3 reads TGTGCCAGCTCACCAATGACAGGGCTAACTTCACCCCTCCACTTT. It codes for CASSPMTGLTSPLHF.

This clonotype was recorded at least ten times. The chain has TRBV28 and TRBJ2-5; D perhaps matches TRBD1 (5 bases). Trimming took off 2 bases at V and 5 bases at J, with 12 bases between the two ends. Germline V gene sequence: CDR1 MDHEN, CDR2 SYDVKM. The CDR3 covers 14 residues. The CDR3 region has the DNA TGTGCCAGCAGTTTACCAGGGCGGACGGAGACCCAGTACTTC. This codes for CASSLPGRTETQYF.

This clonotype has more than one count but fewer than ten. The V call is TRBV13, the J call TRBJ2-5; tentatively, D is TRBD2 (6 bases). Germline assignment: CDR1 PRHDT and CDR2 FYEKMQ (reference sequence). The CDR3 has 14 amino acids. The V and J ends lost 5 bases and 5 bases respectively, with 15 bases between them. The CDR3 DNA is TGTGCCAGCAGCCTCAATTGGAGGGTGGAGACCCAGTACTTC. Protein sequence: CASSLNWRVETQYF. Using reference TRBV13 and TRBJ2-5 for the parts outside the CDR3, the full variable domain is AAGVIQSPRHLIKEKRETATLKCYPIPRHDTVYWYQQGPGQDPQFLISFYEKMQSDKGSIPDRFSAQQFSDYHSELNMSSLELGDSALYFCASSLNWRVETQYFGPGTRLLVL.

This clonotype came up a few times. The V and J genes are TRBV20-1 and TRBJ1-2; D gene ambiguous. Germline V gives CDR1 DFQATT, CDR2 SNEGSKA (reference sequence). The CDR3 runs to 14 residues. V gave up 5 bases and J gave up 2 bases, with 15 bases separating them. The CDR3 bases are TGCAGTGCTTTTTCCCCGACGGAGAACTATGGCTACACCTTC. Its protein is CSAFSPTENYGYTF.

The chain has TRBV4-1 and TRBJ2-3; a possible D gene is TRBD2 (6 bases). Germline CDR1 reads MGHRA; CDR2 reads YSYEKL. CDR3 length: 17 residues. V dropped 0 bases and J dropped 4 bases, with 17 bases sitting between them. CDR3 sequence reads: CASSQDPPGGVADTQYF. The CDR3 bases are TGCGCCAGCAGCCAAGATCCCCCCGGGGGAGTGGCAGATACGCAGTATTTT.

This clonotype was observed at least ten times. The chain combines TRBV7-2 with TRBJ2-1; 7 bases align to TRBD1. Germline lookup yields CDR1 SGHTA and CDR2 FQGNSA. The CDR3 is 17 residues long. V lost 1 base to trimming and J lost 5 bases; unmatched junction nucleotides: 11. The chain's CDR3 is CASSLGPGQLKNNEQFF. The CDR3 region has the DNA TGTGCCAGCAGCTTAGGCCCGGGACAGCTTAAAAACAATGAGCAGTTCTTC.